The 24 T cell receptor beta chains given below trace back to one sample, sequenced in a study of cytomegalovirus exposure and HLA in healthy donors. The protocol was immunoSEQ multiplex PCR, while the TCRdb copy is restricted to in-frame clones and leaves out a portion. This table holds some 140,000 clones, about 86% found once. The specimen was PBMCs. The receptors were gathered from a human donor in good health.

For this clone: Germline is not matched at one junction end, which may reflect a read error. The rearrangement uses TRBV29-1 and TRBJ1-2; weak D call: TRBD1 (5 bases). The CDR3 runs to 9 residues. Germline lookup yields CDR1 SQVTM and CDR2 ANQGSEA. DNA of the CDR3: TGCAGCGTTGTGCAGGACAACGCATTC. It codes for CSVVQDNAF.

The chain couples TRBV9 to TRBJ2-6; D remains ambiguous. From germline, CDR1 is SGDLS and CDR2 YYNGEE. This CDR3 has 17 amino acids. V lost 0 bases, J lost 0 bases, and 10 bases lay in between. The CDR3 bases are TGTGCCAGCAGCGTAGCAGTTTTCGACTCTGGGGCCAACGTCCTGACTTTC. This codes for CASSVAVFDSGANVLTF.

CDR3 sequence (DNA): TGTGCCAGCAGTCTAACCCCGCTCAGGGGAGAGACCCAGTACTTC. Its protein is CASSLTPLRGETQYF. The chain links TRBV6-1 to TRBJ2-5, with TRBD1 as a possible D gene (6 bases). This CDR3 comprises 15 residues. In germline, CDR1 is MNHNS, CDR2 SASEGT. V dropped 5 bases and J dropped 4 bases, with 17 bases sitting between them.

The chain has TRBV18 and TRBJ1-5; D ambiguous. This CDR3 region has 12 residues. Trimming removed 0 bases at V and 6 bases at J, with 3 bases between. Per the germline V gene, CDR1 is KGHSH and CDR2 is LQKENI. The CDR3 DNA reads as TGTGCCAGCTCACCACCGGCTCAGCCCCAGCATTTT. This codes for CASSPPAQPQHF.

The chain combines TRBV4-1 with TRBJ2-1; TRBD2 matches 10 bases. This CDR3 has 16 residues. Unmatched junction bases numbered 7, after V lost 3 bases and J lost 5 bases. Germline V CDR1 and CDR2: MGHRA, YSYEKL. The CDR3: CASSQATGLANNEQFF. Here the CDR3 DNA reads TGCGCCAGCAGCCAGGCCACGGGACTAGCGAACAATGAGCAGTTCTTC.

This chain connects TRBV7-3 to TRBJ2-1, with 7 nucleotides matching TRBD2. This CDR3 spans 14 amino acids. Trimming cost V 9 bases and J 0 bases; bases outside gene matches: 5. Germline loops: CDR1 SGHTA, CDR2 FQGTGA. The CDR3 DNA reads TGTGCCAGTTCGGGAGGAAACTCCTACAATGAGCAGTTCTTC. Translated: CASSGGNSYNEQFF.

This chain connects TRBV9 to TRBJ2-3; a possible D gene is TRBD1 (6 bases). This CDR3 contains 16 residues. Germline lookup yields CDR1 SGDLS and CDR2 YYNGEE. V was trimmed by 0 bases and J by 4 bases, leaving 15 bases between them. The CDR3 reads CASSVGGGEGADTQYF. In DNA, the CDR3 is TGTGCCAGCAGCGTAGGAGGGGGAGAGGGCGCAGATACGCAGTATTTT.

The chain couples TRBV21-1 to TRBJ2-7; the table assigns TRBD1, which was not confirmed against the DNA. TRBV21-1 is a listed pseudogene. This CDR3 is built from 13 residues. In nucleotides, the CDR3 is TGTGCCAGCAGCTCTCAGGCCAGCTACGAGCAGTACTTC. Translating gives CASSSQASYEQYF.

This chain uses TRBV7-2 with TRBJ2-7, with D maybe TRBD1 (6 bases). This CDR3 region has 13 residues. V lost 5 bases and J 1 base, leaving 9 bases between the germline ends. Germline loops: CDR1 SGHTA, CDR2 FQGNSA. In DNA, the CDR3 is TGTGCCAGCAGCAGGACAGATTCCTACGAGCAGTACTTC. Translation gives CASSRTDSYEQYF.

The chain links TRBV6-1 to TRBJ1-2; the D gene is possibly TRBD1 (5 bases). This CDR3 is built from 14 residues. Trimming shortened V by 1 base and J by 4 bases, and 10 bases separated the two germline ends. The germline gives CDR1 MNHNS, CDR2 SASEGT. The CDR3 nucleotides read TGTGCCAGCAGTGAAGAGGGGACTTTCTATGGCTACACCTTC. Encoded protein: CASSEEGTFYGYTF.

The chain carries TRBV7-9 and TRBJ2-7, with TRBD2 matching 7 bases. This CDR3 spans 14 amino acids. In germline, CDR1 is SEHNR, CDR2 FQNEAQ (reference sequence). V shed 4 bases and J 0 bases; nucleotides not matched to a gene: 3. The CDR3 DNA is TGTGCCAGCAGCTGGCGGGGGAGCTCCTACGAGCAGTACTTC. Translating it yields CASSWRGSSYEQYF.

A single count supports this clone. The CDR3 DNA follows: TGTGCCAGCAGCCAAAGCCGTCACCAAAACACTGAAGCTTTCTTT. Amino acids: CASSQSRHQNTEAFF. The chain couples TRBV6-5 to TRBJ1-1; D is unclear. The CDR3 runs 15 residues. The germline V and J ends were trimmed by 6 bases and 2 bases, with 16 bases remaining between them. Germline V gives CDR1 MNHEY, CDR2 SVGAGI.

CDR3 loop: CASSPGTDFADTQYF. As DNA, the CDR3 is TGCGCCAGCAGCCCCGGGACAGACTTTGCGGATACGCAGTATTTT. V and J are TRBV5-1 and TRBJ2-3; 7 positions match TRBD1. The CDR3 covers 15 residues. The J segment lost 6 bases and the V segment lost 4 bases, leaving 11 bases of the junction unmatched. CDR1 and CDR2 (germline): SGHRS, YFSETQ.

In its sample, this clone was seen once. This chain joins TRBV19 and TRBJ2-7; 8 bases fit TRBD1. The CDR3 extends over 16 amino acids. V gave up 6 bases and J gave up 9 bases; unmatched junction bases: 19. CDR1 is LNHDA and CDR2 is SQIVND in the germline V gene (reference sequence). The CDR3 DNA reads as TGTGCCAGTAGCTCCTCGGGATCTCAGGGGGCGCAGGGGCAGTACTTC. Its translation is CASSSSGSQGAQGQYF. The full variable domain, completed using reference TRBV19 and TRBJ2-7, is DGGITQSPKYLFRKEGQNVTLSCEQNLNHDAMYWYRQDPGQGLRLIYYSQIVNDFQKGDIAEGYSVSREKKESFPLTVTSAQKNPTAFYLCASSSSGSQGAQGQYFGPGTRLTVT.

This sequence joins TRBV7-3 and TRBJ1-2, with no clear D. The CDR3 is 13 residues long. Trimming pared 5 bases from V and 2 bases from J, leaving 9 bases between. Germline CDR1 is SGHTA and CDR2 is FQGTGA. Here the CDR3 DNA reads TGTGCCAGCAGCATTACACAAAACTATGGCTACACCTTC. This gives the protein CASSITQNYGYTF.

The chain links TRBV19 to TRBJ1-5, with D maybe TRBD1 (6 bases). The V and J ends lost 4 bases and 0 bases respectively, with 13 bases between them. Germline V CDR1 and CDR2: LNHDA, SQIVND (reference sequence). This CDR3 contains 16 residues. CDR3 loop: CASSRGQSLSNQPQHF. The CDR3 bases are TGTGCCAGTAGTAGAGGACAGTCCCTTAGCAATCAGCCCCAGCATTTT.

CDR3 in amino acids: CASSSGDHGYTF. As DNA, the CDR3 is TGCGCCAGCAGCTCAGGGGATCATGGCTACACCTTC. J is TRBJ1-2 and V is TRBV5-1; tentative D call: TRBD1 (6 bases). The ends were cut back, 3 bases at V and 6 bases at J, with 9 bases in the middle. The CDR3 length is 12 residues. Germline V gives CDR1 SGHRS, CDR2 YFSETQ.

The chain recombines TRBV4-1 with TRBJ2-2, with 8 bases matching TRBD2. CDR3 size: 16 residues. Germline loops: CDR1 MGHRA, CDR2 YSYEKL. V dropped 3 bases and J dropped 5; count of bases not matched to a gene: 8. For the CDR3, the DNA is TGCGCCAGCAGCCATGTAGCGGGGTCGAGTACCGGGGAGCTGTTTTTT. Translated, it gives CASSHVAGSSTGELFF.

V usage is TRBV13 and J usage is TRBJ2-7; perhaps TRBD1 as D (6 bases). This CDR3 region has 15 residues. V lost 2 bases, J lost 3 bases, and 14 bases lay in between. Germline CDR1 reads PRHDT; CDR2 reads FYEKMQ (reference sequence). The CDR3 loop reads CASSLQNRVLYEQYF. The CDR3 DNA sequence: TGTGCCAGCAGCTTACAGAACAGGGTCCTCTACGAGCAGTACTTC.

The J gene is TRBJ2-3, the V gene TRBV2; 8 positions agree with TRBD1. The CDR3 is 14 amino acids. J lost 4 bases, V lost 6 bases, and 6 bases had no gene match. Germline CDR1 is SNHLY and CDR2 is FYNNEI. CDR3 bases: TGTGCCAGCAGCCAAGACAGGGGCCCAGATACGCAGTATTTT. Protein: CASSQDRGPDTQYF.

The chain recombines TRBV11-2 with TRBJ1-2; possible D gene TRBD1, 6 bases. The V gene lost 5 bases and the J gene lost 2 bases, with 18 bases spanning the gap. The CDR3 is 16 residues long. CDR1 is SGHAT, CDR2 FQNNGV, per germline. The CDR3 is CASSPEPTGSNYGYTF. The CDR3 DNA reads TGTGCCAGCAGCCCCGAACCTACAGGGAGCAACTATGGCTACACCTTC.

This clone was seen only a few times. The chain employs TRBV2 and TRBJ1-5; 7 bases match TRBD1. J lost 4 bases, V lost 8 bases, and 11 bases had no gene match. The CDR3 length is 15 residues. CDR1 is SNHLY and CDR2 is FYNNEI in the germline V gene. The CDR3 DNA is TGTGCCAGCGGGTCGGAGGGGGACAGTAATCAGCCCCAGCATTTT. Protein sequence: CASGSEGDSNQPQHF.

This clone was recorded many times. This rearrangement joins TRBV2 to TRBJ1-2; 7 positions match TRBD1. CDR1 SNHLY and CDR2 FYNNEI come from the germline V gene. Trimming removed 2 bases from V and 4 bases from J; junction bases left unmatched: 7. The CDR3 length is 15 residues. The CDR3 sequence is CASSENSGGGYGYTF. For the CDR3, the DNA is TGTGCCAGCAGTGAAAACTCAGGGGGAGGCTATGGCTACACCTTC.

The rearrangement links TRBV5-5 to TRBJ2-7; D uncertain. The CDR3 is 14 residues long. Germline CDR1 and CDR2: SGHKS and YYEKEE (reference sequence). Trimming stripped 4 bases from V and 0 bases from J, with 11 bases between. The CDR3 nucleotides read TGTGCCAGCAGCCCCGTAGCATACTCCTACGAGCAGTACTTC. This encodes CASSPVAYSYEQYF.